This entry lists 5 T cell receptor beta chains sequenced from one sample in a study of cytomegalovirus exposure and HLA in healthy donors. This PCR relied on a set of 60 Vbeta primers and 13 Jbeta primers. Clones were read by immunoSEQ multiplex PCR, and TCRdb kept only the in-frame ones, dropping some. The sample records about 140,000 clones, over 75% being singletons. Sequencing was carried out using PBMCs. These receptor sequences come from a male donor in good health and CMV-seronegative.

The chain couples TRBV4-2 to TRBJ1-5, with 10 nucleotides matching TRBD1. Trimming cost V 4 bases and J 7 bases; bases outside gene matches: 4. CDR1 is LGHNA and CDR2 is YNFKEQ in the germline V gene. The CDR3 covers 14 residues. Here the CDR3 reads CASSPGTGEQPQHF. As DNA, the CDR3 is TGTGCCAGCAGCCCTGGGACAGGGGAACAGCCCCAGCATTTT.

This clone has just one count. The chain has TRBV5-1 and TRBJ1-2; 7 nucleotides match TRBD1. Germline assignment: CDR1 SGHRS and CDR2 YFSETQ. CDR3 length: 14 amino acids. V lost 6 bases to trimming and J lost 4 bases; unmatched junction nucleotides: 9. The CDR3 DNA reads as TGCGCCAGCAACTTCGGGGACAGCGTCTATGGCTACACCTTC. It specifies CASNFGDSVYGYTF.

The DNA for the CDR3 is TGTGCCAGCAGCTTAGGTGCGGGCTCTGGGGCCAACGTCCTGACTTTC. The encoded protein is CASSLGAGSGANVLTF. The gene calls are TRBV7-8 and TRBJ2-6, with D possibly matching TRBD2 (5 bases). V dropped 1 base and J dropped 0 bases, with 7 bases sitting between them. Germline CDR1 and CDR2: SGHVS and FQNEAQ. The CDR3 covers 16 residues.

In its sample, this clone was seen once. This chain links TRBV7-9 with TRBJ2-2, with 11 nucleotides matching TRBD2. J was trimmed by 3 bases and V by 4 bases; bases with no gene match: 1. CDR1 and CDR2 (germline): SEHNR, FQNEAQ (reference sequence). The CDR3 length is 15 residues. This CDR3 is CASSSSGRYTGELFF. CDR3 sequence (DNA): TGTGCCAGCAGCTCTAGCGGGAGGTACACCGGGGAGCTGTTTTTT.

This sequence joins TRBV19 and TRBJ2-2, with D maybe TRBD1 (6 bases). Germline loops: CDR1 LNHDA, CDR2 SQIVND (reference sequence). Trimming took 6 bases from V and 3 from J, leaving 11 bases between them. The CDR3 covers 14 residues. The CDR3, as DNA: TGTGCCAGTAGCCTGGACAGATACACCGGGGAGCTGTTTTTT. This translates into CASSLDRYTGELFF.